These T cell receptor beta chains were read from a single sample in a study of blood T cell repertoires in COVID-19. The assay was immunoSEQ multiplex PCR, and TCRdb's table has in-frame clones only and misses some. Of approximately 230,000 clones listed, 88% are singletons. The sample comprised peripheral blood. The receptors stem from a woman between 35 and 50 years old who had recovered from COVID-19. The CDR3 runs from the conserved cysteine through the conserved F or W. A D gene is named only where the DNA matches it firmly. Size is stated for part of the rows, as once, few or many counts, or as a class when the clone is expanded.

V	size	J	length	D	CDR3	DNA
TRBV6-2/TRBV6-3	-	TRBJ1-2	19	TRBD1	CASSPEEGQGRKMGYGYTF	TGTGCCAGCAGTCCGGAAGAGGGACAGGGGAGGAAGATGGGCTATGGCTACACCTTC
TRBV12-3/TRBV12-4	once	TRBJ1-1	12	-	CASSLGGVQAFF	TGTGCCAGCAGTTTAGGGGGAGTGCAGGCTTTCTTT
TRBV5-1	-	TRBJ2-1	14	-	CASSNGGSYNEQFF	TGCGCCAGCAGCAACGGGGGCTCCTACAATGAGCAGTTCTTC
TRBV20-1	few	TRBJ1-2	10	-	CSAGTYGYTF	TGCAGTGCCGGGACATATGGCTACACCTTC
TRBV11-3	-	TRBJ1-1	13	-	CASSLEGDTEAFF	TGTGCCAGCAGCTTAGAAGGGGACACTGAAGCTTTCTTT
TRBV14	-	TRBJ1-2	15	TRBD1	CASSQASGGGPGYTF	TGTGCCAGCAGCCAAGCCTCAGGGGGCGGCCCTGGCTACACCTTC
TRBV9	-	TRBJ2-4	18	TRBD1	CASSPRQGGLVSKNIQYF	TGTGCCAGCAGCCCCCGACAGGGGGGCTTAGTGTCCAAAAACATTCAGTACTTC
TRBV19	-	TRBJ2-7	13	-	CASSIGRAAEQYF	TGTGCCAGTAGTATAGGCAGGGCTGCCGAGCAGTACTTC
TRBV5-5	-	TRBJ1-6	16	-	CASSLAPGGAESPLHF	TGTGCCAGCAGCTTGGCCCCCGGGGGGGCAGAGTCACCTCTCCACTTT
TRBV7-2	-	TRBJ1-4	14	-	CASSFDRWDEKLFF	TGTGCCAGCAGCTTTGACAGGTGGGATGAAAAACTGTTTTTT
TRBV27	-	TRBJ2-7	15	TRBD1	CASSAPRQGPNEQYF	TGTGCCAGCAGCGCGCCTCGACAGGGTCCCAACGAGCAGTACTTC
TRBV12-3/TRBV12-4	-	TRBJ1-3	13	-	CASSRVSGNTIYF	TGTGCCAGCAGTCGGGTCTCTGGAAACACCATATATTTT
TRBV5-6	-	TRBJ1-5	16	TRBD1	CASSSLRDRGNQPQHF	TGTGCCAGCAGCTCTCTCCGGGACAGGGGCAATCAGCCCCAGCATTTT
TRBV19	once	TRBJ1-2	13	TRBD1	CATRDRTNYGYTF	TGTGCCACCCGGGACAGGACTAACTATGGCTACACCTTC
TRBV5-1	-	TRBJ1-4	13	-	CASSLVVGEKLFF	TGCGCCAGCAGCTTGGTGGTCGGTGAAAAACTGTTTTTT
TRBV4-1	-	TRBJ2-1	17	-	CASSHLVRDSAGNEQFF	TGCGCCAGCAGCCATCTTGTACGGGACTCCGCAGGCAATGAGCAGTTCTTC
TRBV24-1	-	TRBJ2-2	17	TRBD2	CATSKPPSGVNTGELFF	TGTGCCACCAGTAAACCTCCTAGCGGGGTGAACACCGGGGAGCTGTTTTTT
TRBV7-2	-	TRBJ2-5	17	TRBD2	CASSFRRTSGGTETQYF	TGTGCCAGCAGCTTTAGGAGAACTAGCGGGGGGACAGAGACCCAGTACTTC
TRBV28	-	TRBJ2-2	15	-	CASSLRWGMDGELFF	TGTGCCAGCAGTTTACGGTGGGGCATGGACGGGGAGCTGTTTTTT
TRBV4-3	-	TRBJ2-2	15	TRBD2	CASSQVEAGAGELFF	TGCGCCAGCAGCCAAGTGGAAGCGGGAGCCGGGGAGCTGTTTTTT
TRBV6-5	few	TRBJ2-1	14	TRBD2	CASTSGGSYNEQFF	TGTGCCAGCACCAGCGGGGGCTCCTACAATGAGCAGTTCTTC
TRBV28	-	TRBJ2-7	14	TRBD2	CASRWDSGFYEQYF	TGTGCCAGCAGATGGGATAGCGGGTTTTACGAGCAGTACTTC
TRBV10-3	-	TRBJ2-1	14	TRBD2	CAIWEGDSYNEQFF	TGTGCCATCTGGGAGGGAGACTCCTACAATGAGCAGTTCTTC
TRBV20-1	-	TRBJ2-5	14	TRBD2	CSASPAGGPETQYF	TGCAGTGCTAGTCCGGCGGGAGGGCCGGAGACCCAGTACTTC
TRBV28	-	TRBJ1-2	15	-	CASSPMVTGLYGYTF	TGTGCCAGCAGTCCGATGGTTACAGGGTTATATGGCTACACCTTC
TRBV3-1/TRBV3-2	few	TRBJ2-3	21	TRBD2	CASSQDPRLAGGLASVNTQYF	TGTGCCAGCAGCCAAGATCCCCGACTAGCGGGGGGCCTTGCCTCGGTAAATACGCAGTATTTT
TRBV27	-	TRBJ1-6	15	-	CASSPSSGYNSPLHF	TGTGCCAGCAGTCCCTCGAGCGGGTATAATTCACCCCTCCACTTT
TRBV19	-	TRBJ2-5	17	TRBD2	CASSLTSGGASPETQYF	TGTGCCAGTAGCTTGACTAGCGGGGGGGCGTCTCCAGAGACCCAGTACTTC
TRBV15	-	TRBJ2-5	14	-	CATRLAISQETQYF	TGTGCCACCAGACTAGCTATCTCACAAGAGACCCAGTACTTC
TRBV7-3	-	TRBJ1-1	13	-	CASSLNRNTEAFF	TGTGCCAGCAGCTTAAACAGGAACACTGAAGCTTTCTTT
TRBV29-1	-	TRBJ2-3	12	-	CSAAGGTDTQYF	TGCAGCGCCGCCGGAGGCACAGATACGCAGTATTTT
TRBV20-1	-	TRBJ2-1	14	-	CSASRAGLDDEQFF	TGCAGTGCTAGTAGGGCGGGATTGGACGATGAGCAGTTCTTC
TRBV2	-	TRBJ2-2	16	-	CASRSGFVANTGELFF	TGTGCCAGCAGGTCCGGTTTCGTCGCGAACACCGGGGAGCTGTTTTTT
TRBV12-3/TRBV12-4	few	TRBJ1-5	13	-	CASSLQLNQPQHF	TGTGCCAGCAGTTTACAGTTGAACCAGCCCCAGCATTTT
TRBV19	-	TRBJ1-2	16	TRBD1	CASSERTGRGGYGYTF	TGTGCCAGTAGTGAACGGACAGGGCGCGGCGGCTATGGCTACACCTTC
TRBV6-1	-	TRBJ2-5	15	TRBD2	CASIEAGGVQETQYF	TGTGCCAGCATTGAAGCGGGAGGGGTCCAAGAGACCCAGTACTTC
TRBV19	-	TRBJ2-7	15	-	CASSIMTKPSYEQYF	TGTGCCAGTAGTATCATGACTAAACCTTCCTACGAGCAGTACTTC
TRBV7-2	-	TRBJ2-1	14	TRBD2	CASRLAGGDGEQFF	TGTGCCAGCCGGCTAGCGGGGGGAGATGGTGAGCAGTTCTTC
TRBV4-3	-	TRBJ2-3	16	TRBD1	CASSQDRGRRADTQYF	TGCGCCAGCAGCCAGGACAGGGGGCGCCGGGCAGATACGCAGTATTTT
TRBV7-2	once	TRBJ2-5	16	TRBD2	CASSGQGLAGGKTQYF	TGTGCCAGCAGCGGGCAGGGACTAGCGGGAGGGAAGACCCAGTACTTC
TRBV6-2/TRBV6-3	-	TRBJ2-1	17	TRBD1	CASSHPSGTGGFSEQFF	TGTGCCAGCAGCCACCCTTCCGGGACAGGGGGCTTTAGTGAGCAGTTCTTC
TRBV20-1	-	TRBJ2-5	11	-	CSARLQGSQYF	TGCAGTGCTAGGCTCCAGGGATCCCAGTACTTC
TRBV9	few	TRBJ1-5	16	-	CASSQGTDYSNQPQHF	TGTGCCAGCAGCCAGGGGACGGATTATAGCAATCAGCCCCAGCATTTT
TRBV3-1/TRBV3-2	-	TRBJ2-7	15	TRBD2	CASSQSSGSKYEQYF	TGTGCCAGCAGCCAGAGTAGCGGGAGTAAGTACGAGCAGTACTTC
TRBV24-1	-	TRBJ2-5	17	TRBD2	CATSDHSGGPYQETQYF	TGTGCCACCAGTGATCATAGCGGGGGGCCCTACCAAGAGACCCAGTACTTC